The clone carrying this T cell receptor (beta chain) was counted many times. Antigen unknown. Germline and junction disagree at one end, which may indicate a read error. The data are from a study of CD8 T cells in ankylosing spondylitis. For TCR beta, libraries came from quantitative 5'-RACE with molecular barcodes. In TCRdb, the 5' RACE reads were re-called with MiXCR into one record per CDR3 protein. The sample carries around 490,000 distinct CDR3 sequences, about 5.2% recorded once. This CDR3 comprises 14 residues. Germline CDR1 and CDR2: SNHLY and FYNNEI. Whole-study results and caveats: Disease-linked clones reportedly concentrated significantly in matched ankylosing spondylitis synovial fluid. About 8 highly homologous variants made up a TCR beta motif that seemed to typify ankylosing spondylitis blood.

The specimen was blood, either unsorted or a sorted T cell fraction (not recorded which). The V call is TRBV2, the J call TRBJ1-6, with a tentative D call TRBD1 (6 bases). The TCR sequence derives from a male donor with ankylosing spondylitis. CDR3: CASREGGLDSPLHF. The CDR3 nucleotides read TGTGCCAGCAGAGAAGGGGGATTGGATTCACCCCTCCACTTT.